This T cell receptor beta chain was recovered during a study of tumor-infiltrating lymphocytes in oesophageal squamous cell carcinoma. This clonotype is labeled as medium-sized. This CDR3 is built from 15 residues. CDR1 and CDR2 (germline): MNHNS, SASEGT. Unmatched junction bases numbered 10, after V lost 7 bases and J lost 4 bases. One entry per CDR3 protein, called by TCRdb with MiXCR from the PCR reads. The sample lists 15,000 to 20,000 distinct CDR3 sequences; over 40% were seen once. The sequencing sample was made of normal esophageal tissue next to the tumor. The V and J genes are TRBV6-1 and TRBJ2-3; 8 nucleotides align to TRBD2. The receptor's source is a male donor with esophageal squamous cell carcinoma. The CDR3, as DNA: TGTGCCAGCACCCGAGGGCCCGGGGGGGCAGATACGCAGTATTTT. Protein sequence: CASTRGPGGADTQYF.